The 17 T cell receptor beta chains given below trace back to one sample, sequenced in a study of cytomegalovirus exposure and HLA in healthy donors (dated by TCRdb to 2017 to 2019). The receptor library was made with the immunoSEQ multiplex PCR assay. A mixture of 60 forward primers for TCR Vbeta segments and 13 reverse primers for TCR Jbeta segments was used in the multiplex PCR. This is the immuneACCESS table as TCRdb keeps it, with only in-frame sequences that have V and J called. A part of the clones is gone; compared with another copy, unresolved V genes explain less than half, and the rest is unexplained. The sample table contains under 250,000 clones; only one count was recorded for approximately 85% of them. The ten largest make up roughly 0.26% of the sample. Source material: PBMCs. These TCRs come from a girl aged 2-15 years in good health and CMV-seronegative.

The V call is TRBV29-1, the J call TRBJ2-1; the D is unclear. CDR1 and CDR2 (germline): SQVTM, ANQGSEA. The V gene lost 6 bases and the J gene lost 4 bases, with 10 bases spanning the gap. This CDR3 is built from 12 residues. The CDR3 is CSVYRGYNEQFF. The CDR3 region has the DNA TGCAGCGTGTATCGAGGTTACAATGAGCAGTTCTTC.

This chain uses TRBV11-2 with TRBJ2-1, with D possibly matching TRBD2 (7 bases). V shed 0 bases and J shed 6 bases, with 15 bases lying between them. This CDR3 is built from 16 residues. Germline CDR1 reads SGHAT; CDR2 reads FQNNGV. The CDR3 reads CASSLDGGAVGNEQFF. DNA of the CDR3: TGTGCCAGCAGCTTAGATGGGGGGGCTGTGGGCAATGAGCAGTTCTTC.

This chain connects TRBV5-4 to TRBJ1-1, with D perhaps TRBD1 (5 bases). In germline, CDR1 is SGHNT, CDR2 YYREEE (reference sequence). CDR3 length: 15 amino acids. V lost 0 bases and J lost 0, with 9 bases in between. CDR3 residues: CASSLATTVNTEAFF. The CDR3 DNA is TGTGCCAGCAGCTTGGCCACGACAGTGAACACTGAAGCTTTCTTT. Complete variable domain (other parts from reference TRBV5-4 and TRBJ1-1): ETGVTQSPTHLIKTRGQQVTLRCSSQSGHNTVSWYQQALGQGPQFIFQYYREEENGRGNFPPRFSGLQFPNYSSELNVNALELDDSALYLCASSLATTVNTEAFFGQGTRLTVV.

The CDR3 DNA reads TGTGCCAGCTCACCAGTACAGGGCGCCTTCTACGAGCAGTACTTC. Its translation is CASSPVQGAFYEQYF. The gene calls are TRBV18 and TRBJ2-5; a possible D gene is TRBD1 (6 bases). The tail of the sequence fits TRBJ2-7 better, so the J call may be wrong. Germline lookup yields CDR1 KGHSH and CDR2 LQKENI. The CDR3 loop spans 15 amino acids.

This clone was observed a handful of times. The gene calls are TRBV11-2 and TRBJ1-3; D ambiguous. Germline V lookup: CDR1 SGHAT, CDR2 FQNNGV. The CDR3 loop spans 14 amino acids. Trimming took 1 base from V and 3 from J, leaving 7 bases between them. Here the CDR3 reads CASSLGDRGNTIYF. The CDR3 DNA reads as TGTGCCAGCAGCTTAGGCGATCGTGGAAACACCATATATTTT.

This clone is a singleton in its sample. The chain couples TRBV4-2 to TRBJ2-1; 12 bases agree with TRBD2. Germline values: CDR1 LGHNA, CDR2 YNFKEQ. J was trimmed by 9 bases and V by 5 bases; bases with no gene match: 14. The CDR3 has 17 amino acids. The CDR3 region is CASSSRLAGATSGEQFF. The CDR3 nucleotides read TGTGCCAGCAGCTCGCGACTAGCGGGGGCTACATCGGGTGAGCAGTTCTTC.

As to this clone: At one boundary the junction diverges from the germline segment, which might be a read error. This chain links TRBV5-1 with TRBJ2-7; 7 bases are shared with TRBD1. This CDR3 is 14 amino acids long. Germline V lookup: CDR1 SGHRS, CDR2 YFSETQ. The CDR3 sequence: CASSLRQGHYEQSF. CDR3 nucleotides: TGCGCCAGCAGCTTAAGACAGGGCCACTACGAGCAGTCCTTC.

The V gene is TRBV18, the J gene TRBJ2-3; the D is unclear. V lost 0 bases and J 1 base, leaving 8 bases between the germline ends. Germline V gene sequence: CDR1 KGHSH, CDR2 LQKENI. This CDR3 region has 15 residues. CDR3 sequence reads: CASSPPAARTDTQYF. The CDR3, as DNA: TGTGCCAGCTCACCACCCGCGGCACGCACAGATACGCAGTATTTT.

This clone was seen just once. V and J are TRBV5-1 and TRBJ2-5, with TRBD1 identical over 7 bases. CDR1 is SGHRS and CDR2 is YFSETQ in the germline V gene. V trimming: 0 bases; J trimming: 4 bases; junction bases outside the gene matches: 3. The CDR3 is 14 amino acids. The CDR3 here is CASSLGPGGETQYF. CDR3 sequence (DNA): TGCGCCAGCAGCTTGGGGCCAGGGGGAGAGACCCAGTACTTC.

The genes are TRBV6-5 and TRBJ1-1, with D possibly TRBD1 on 5 matching bases. The CDR3 spans 14 residues. The V and J ends lost 4 bases and 4 bases respectively, with 13 bases between them. Germline V gives CDR1 MNHEY, CDR2 SVGAGI. DNA for the CDR3: TGTGCCAGCAGTTCGACAGCGACCAGCACTGAAGCTTTCTTT. Translated: CASSSTATSTEAFF.

The chain employs TRBV27 and TRBJ1-6; 9 nucleotides match TRBD1. Trimming removed 5 bases from V and 9 bases from J; junction bases left unmatched: 20. CDR1 is MNHEY, CDR2 SMNVEV, per germline (reference sequence). The CDR3 sequence is 19 residues long. CDR3: CASSLYLTANRGHGSPLHF. CDR3 nucleotide sequence: TGTGCCAGCAGTCTATACCTTACAGCAAACAGGGGGCACGGTTCACCCCTCCACTTT.

A single count supports this clone. The V and J genes are TRBV10-2 and TRBJ2-5; the match to TRBD2 covers 9 bases. J was trimmed by 0 bases and V by 3 bases; bases with no gene match: 5. In germline, CDR1 is WSHSY, CDR2 SAAADI. The CDR3 has 16 amino acids. The DNA for the CDR3 is TGCGCCAGCAGTGACCCTAGCGGGGCGTACCAAGAGACCCAGTACTTC. It yields the protein CASSDPSGAYQETQYF.

This clone was seen just once. At one end, the junction sequence differs from germline, possibly due to a read error. The chain has TRBV15 and TRBJ1-1; possibly TRBD1 for D (5 bases). The CDR3 totals 17 residues. The germline V gene encodes CDR1 LNHNV and CDR2 YYDKDF (reference sequence). This CDR3 is CATSRAWRQIQNAEAFF. For the CDR3, the DNA is TGTGCCACCAGCAGAGCTTGGAGACAGATCCAGAACGCTGAAGCTTTCTTT.

The V and J genes are TRBV11-2 and TRBJ2-7; no reliable D call. The length of the CDR3 is 13 residues. Trimming took off 3 bases at V and 0 bases at J, with 6 bases between the two ends. Germline CDR1 SGHAT, CDR2 FQNNGV. This chain's CDR3 is CASSLGSSYEQYF. CDR3 nucleotides: TGTGCCAGCAGCTTGGGCAGCTCCTACGAGCAGTACTTC. Using reference TRBV11-2 and TRBJ2-7 for the parts outside the CDR3, the full variable domain is EAGVAQSPRYKIIEKRQSVAFWCNPISGHATLYWYQQILGQGPKLLIQFQNNGVVDDSQLPKDRFSAERLKGVDSTLKIQPAKLEDSAVYLCASSLGSSYEQYFGPGTRLTVT.

V and J are TRBV19 and TRBJ2-1, with D perhaps TRBD2 (5 bases). Germline CDR1 is LNHDA and CDR2 is SQIVND (reference sequence). Trimming removed 4 bases from V and 4 bases from J, with 11 bases in between. The CDR3 length is 14 residues. CDR3 amino acids: CASSTRAGYNEQFF. DNA of the CDR3: TGTGCCAGTAGTACGCGGGCGGGTTACAATGAGCAGTTCTTC.

For the CDR3, the DNA is TGTGCCAGCAGTTTAGGGGGCGCTGAGCAGTTCTTC. The encoded protein is CASSLGGAEQFF. The gene calls are TRBV27 and TRBJ2-1, with TRBD1 as a possible D gene (6 bases). Per germline, CDR1 MNHEY and CDR2 SMNVEV (reference sequence). The V end was cut by 2 bases, the J end by 9 bases, with 8 bases between. The CDR3 covers 12 residues.

The V gene is TRBV27, the J gene TRBJ1-5; 7 nucleotides align to TRBD1. The CDR3 has 13 residues. Trimming cost V 5 bases and J 3 bases; bases outside gene matches: 1. Germline V lookup: CDR1 MNHEY, CDR2 SMNVEV (reference sequence). The CDR3 reads CASSTGVNQPQHF. As DNA, the CDR3 is TGTGCCAGCAGTACAGGGGTCAATCAGCCCCAGCATTTT.